Listed below are T cell receptor beta chains from one sample, sequenced in a study of OX40 agonist ivuxolimab in advanced cancers. Measured with immunoSEQ multiplex PCR; TCRdb has only the in-frame clones, and not every one. The sample lists approximately 99,000 clones; roughly 94% were seen once. The source material was CD4+ or CD8+ T cells sorted from blood, sampled in a trial of the OX40 agonist ivuxolimab. Source of these receptors: an adult with an advanced solid tumor such as melanoma, head and neck, liver or kidney cancer. Both conserved end residues are part of each CDR3. D genes are given only for firm matches. A clone size is listed for some rows: how often the clone was seen (once, few, many), or a class if it is expanded.

D: NA
V: TRBV9
length: 13
J: TRBJ2-7
size: once
CDR3: CARSLDGSYEQYF
DNA: TGTGCCAGGAGCCTTGACGGTTCCTACGAGCAGTACTTC

D: NA
V: TRBV28
length: 16
J: TRBJ1-2
size: NA
CDR3: CASSLGMRFSNYGYTF
DNA: TGTGCCAGCAGTTTAGGGATGCGATTCTCAAACTATGGCTACACCTTC

D: TRBD2
V: TRBV10-3
length: 14
J: TRBJ2-1
size: NA
CDR3: CAISETSGRGEQFF
DNA: TGTGCCATCAGTGAGACTAGCGGGAGGGGTGAGCAGTTCTTC

D: NA
V: TRBV7-6
length: 14
J: TRBJ1-2
size: NA
CDR3: CASSFSRAGYGYTF
DNA: TGTGCCAGCAGCTTCTCCAGGGCGGGCTATGGCTACACCTTC

D: NA
V: TRBV7-7
length: 13
J: TRBJ2-7
size: NA
CDR3: CASCPRGPNEQYF
DNA: TGTGCTAGCTGCCCCCGGGGGCCGAACGAGCAGTACTTC

D: NA
V: TRBV21-1
length: 16
J: TRBJ1-5
size: NA
CDR3: CASSKSQGMSNQPQHF
DNA: TGTGCCAGCAGCAAGTCCCAGGGGATGAGCAATCAGCCCCAGCATTTT

D: NA
V: TRBV5-1
length: 14
J: TRBJ2-7
size: NA
CDR3: CASSPTTGPYEQYF
DNA: TGCGCCAGCAGCCCTACCACAGGCCCCTACGAGCAGTACTTC

D: NA
V: TRBV23-1
length: 16
J: TRBJ1-5
size: NA
CDR3: CASSHLTAECNQPQHF
DNA: TGCGCCAGCAGTCATCTAACAGCCGAGTGCAATCAGCCCCAGCATTTT

D: NA
V: TRBV7-2
length: 15
J: TRBJ1-3
size: NA
CDR3: CASSFGDFSGNTIYF
DNA: TGTGCCAGCAGCTTTGGCGACTTCTCTGGAAACACCATATATTTT

D: TRBD1
V: TRBV18
length: 18
J: TRBJ2-1
size: NA
CDR3: CASSPDRGGLRGYNEQFF
DNA: TGTGCCAGCTCACCGGACAGGGGGGGTTTGAGGGGCTACAATGAGCAGTTCTTC

D: TRBD2
V: TRBV19
length: 15
J: TRBJ2-1
size: NA
CDR3: CASVKGTSGRNEQFF
DNA: TGTGCCAGTGTCAAGGGGACTAGCGGGAGAAATGAGCAGTTCTTC

D: NA
V: TRBV7-9
length: 13
J: TRBJ1-1
size: NA
CDR3: CATRRLLNTEAFF
DNA: TGTGCCACCAGGCGACTCTTGAACACTGAAGCTTTCTTT

D: TRBD1
V: TRBV15
length: 14
J: TRBJ1-2
size: NA
CDR3: CATSSTGGVYGYTF
DNA: TGTGCCACCAGCAGCACAGGGGGCGTCTATGGCTACACCTTC

D: TRBD1
V: TRBV6-6
length: 15
J: TRBJ1-6
size: NA
CDR3: CASSYEGQGNSPLHF
DNA: TGTGCCAGCAGTTACGAGGGACAGGGAAATTCACCCCTCCACTTT

D: NA
V: TRBV18
length: 17
J: TRBJ1-5
size: NA
CDR3: CASSPRVGAGVNQPQHF
DNA: TGTGCCAGCTCACCACGGGTCGGGGCCGGGGTCAATCAGCCCCAGCATTTT

D: TRBD2
V: TRBV4-2
length: 14
J: TRBJ2-7
size: NA
CDR3: CASSQVPSGNEQYF
DNA: TGTGCCAGCAGCCAAGTGCCTAGCGGCAACGAGCAGTACTTC

D: TRBD1
V: TRBV7-2
length: 17
J: TRBJ2-2
size: NA
CDR3: CASSLEQGARTTGELFF
DNA: TGTGCCAGCAGCTTAGAACAGGGGGCGCGGACCACCGGGGAGCTGTTTTTT